This entry features one T cell receptor beta chain sequence. Its antigen remains unknown. Losses at the gene ends were 0 bases for V and 2 bases for J; bases not matched to a gene: 4. In germline, CDR1 is SGHRS, CDR2 YFSETQ. The CDR3 has 15 residues. The sample belongs to a study of cytomegalovirus exposure and HLA in healthy donors. Overall study context: The roughly 670 first-cohort repertoires shared a platform with the approximately 110 validation repertoires, as reported in a later analysis.

Sequenced by immunoSEQ multiplex PCR; TCRdb stores in-frame clones only, minus some. Of 300,000 to 400,000 clones in the sample, about nine tenths are singletons; the top ten hold 0.65% to 0.95%. Study results and limitations: In vitro data verified a few CMV-associated chains as specific for CMV antigens. Rare TCR sequences dominated, though some public TCRs recurred in many donors. First-cohort TCR clusters tended to co-occur in the 90 to 150 validation repertoires, a later analysis found.

V usage is TRBV5-1 and J usage is TRBJ2-7, with 8 bases aligning to TRBD1. This clonotype was sampled from a woman aged 18-29 years in good health and CMV-seronegative. The sequenced sample consisted of PBMCs. CDR3 nucleotides: TGCGCCAGCAGCTTGGAAGGACAGGGCGCCTACGAGCAGTACTTC. This gives the protein CASSLEGQGAYEQYF.